These 19 T cell receptor beta chains share one sample of origin, sequenced in a study of blood T cell repertoires in COVID-19. This table comes from immunoSEQ multiplex PCR, and its TCRdb copy is limited to in-frame clones, with some not included. The sample carries 410,000 or so clones, about nine tenths recorded once. Sequenced input: peripheral blood. These TCRs come from a woman aged 40 to 50 with COVID-19, enrolled during active disease.

The J gene is TRBJ2-7, the V gene TRBV19; the D is unclear. Germline V lookup: CDR1 LNHDA, CDR2 SQIVND (reference sequence). V lost 5 bases and J 2 bases, leaving 13 bases between the germline ends. The CDR3 contains 14 residues. The CDR3 spells CASSYLRVPYEQYF. For the CDR3, the DNA is TGTGCCAGTAGTTACCTCCGGGTTCCCTACGAGCAGTACTTC. Full variable domain (rest looked up from reference TRBV19 and TRBJ2-7): DGGITQSPKYLFRKEGQNVTLSCEQNLNHDAMYWYRQDPGQGLRLIYYSQIVNDFQKGDIAEGYSVSREKKESFPLTVTSAQKNPTAFYLCASSYLRVPYEQYFGPGTRLTVT.

The V and J genes are TRBV5-1 and TRBJ1-6; TRBD1 matches at 8 bases. J lost 10 bases, V lost 3 bases, and 9 bases had no gene match. CDR1 and CDR2 (germline): SGHRS, YFSETQ. CDR3 length: 15 amino acids. CDR3 residues: CASSSGQGRGSPLHF. CDR3 DNA sequence: TGCGCCAGCAGCTCCGGACAGGGCCGTGGGTCACCCCTCCACTTT.

This clone was recorded only once. The chain combines TRBV19 with TRBJ1-1; 7 bases fit TRBD1. CDR3 length: 14 amino acids. J was trimmed by 5 bases and V by 5 bases; bases with no gene match: 8. Germline V gene data show CDR1 as LNHDA and CDR2 as SQIVND (reference sequence). The CDR3 bases are TGTGCCAGTAGTCGGTACAGGGGAGGAACTGAAGCTTTCTTT. It specifies CASSRYRGGTEAFF.

This clone is a singleton in its sample. This chain connects TRBV12-3 or TRBV12-4 to TRBJ1-2, with D possibly TRBD1 on 5 matching bases. V gave up 1 base and J gave up 8 bases, with 5 bases separating them. The CDR3 consists of 11 residues. CDR3 sequence (DNA): TGTGCCAGCAGTTTAGAGGGGGGCTACACCTTC. This translates into CASSLEGGYTF.

The rearrangement links TRBV18 to TRBJ2-1; 9 bases align to TRBD2. This CDR3 spans 15 amino acids. The germline gives CDR1 KGHSH, CDR2 LQKENI. Trimming took 1 base from V and 6 from J; bases not matched to a gene: 4. For the CDR3, the DNA is TGTGCCAGCTCACCACTAGCGGGGGATCCCAATGAGCAGTTCTTC. This sequence encodes CASSPLAGDPNEQFF.

This chain connects TRBV6-5 to TRBJ1-1; no reliable D call. Germline V gene lookup returns CDR1 MNHEY and CDR2 SVGAGI. With 2 bases removed from V and 0 bases from J, the gap between germline ends came to 7 bases. The CDR3 runs to 14 residues. The CDR3 loop is CASSYHFLNTEAFF. The CDR3 DNA is TGTGCCAGCAGTTACCATTTCCTGAACACTGAAGCTTTCTTT.

The chain carries TRBV29-1 and TRBJ1-2; D remains ambiguous. The V gene's germline CDR1 is SQVTM and CDR2 ANQGSEA. Deletions cut 5 bases from V and 3 bases from J, with 16 bases between. The CDR3 is 14 residues long. CDR3: CSVNKWRADYGYTF. CDR3 bases: TGCAGCGTTAACAAATGGAGGGCGGACTATGGCTACACCTTC.

This sequence joins TRBV4-2 and TRBJ1-1, with D uncertain. CDR1 is LGHNA and CDR2 is YNFKEQ in the germline V gene. The V end lost 0 bases, the J end lost 0 bases, and 8 bases lay between the germline ends. The CDR3 sequence is 15 residues long. Here the CDR3 DNA reads TGTGCCAGCAGCCAAGATGGTACACTGAACACTGAAGCTTTCTTT. Translation: CASSQDGTLNTEAFF.

The genes are TRBV5-4 and TRBJ2-7; D may be TRBD2 (6 bases). Germline CDR1 is SGHNT and CDR2 is YYREEE (reference sequence). CDR3 length: 15 residues. V was pared by 4 bases and J by 5 bases, with 19 bases between. This CDR3 is CASSPVGGRENEQYF. The CDR3 coding sequence is TGTGCCAGCAGCCCCGTGGGAGGCAGGGAAAACGAGCAGTACTTC.

The chain uses TRBV7-9 and TRBJ1-2, with D possibly TRBD1 on 5 matching bases. In germline, CDR1 is SEHNR, CDR2 FQNEAQ (reference sequence). V was cut by 4 bases and J by 2 bases, with 11 bases left in between. This CDR3 region has 14 residues. The CDR3 reads CASSSRQSNYGYTF. The CDR3 region has the DNA TGTGCCAGCAGCTCGCGACAGTCGAACTATGGCTACACCTTC.

The chain employs TRBV15 and TRBJ2-4; 8 positions match TRBD2. V shed 4 bases, J shed 0 bases, and the junction held 11 bases outside the gene matches. The CDR3 sequence is 18 residues long. Looked up from germline, CDR1 is LNHNV and CDR2 is YYDKDF (reference sequence). As DNA, the CDR3 is TGTGCCACCAGCACAGGGGACGGCGGGAGGAGAGCCAAAAACATTCAGTACTTC. This sequence encodes CATSTGDGGRRAKNIQYF.

The chain employs TRBV14 and TRBJ2-7, with 10 bases that match TRBD1. Germline trimming cut 0 bases from V and 0 bases from J; bases unmatched to any gene: 8. The CDR3 extends over 18 amino acids. Germline V lookup: CDR1 SGHDN, CDR2 FVKESK. CDR3 nucleotide sequence: TGTGCCAGCAGCCAAGAGGGACAGGGGACCTCCGGCTCCTACGAGCAGTACTTC. Its translation is CASSQEGQGTSGSYEQYF.

The chain recombines TRBV7-9 with TRBJ1-4; D is undetermined. The V gene's germline CDR1 is SEHNR and CDR2 FQNEAQ (reference sequence). Trimming pared 3 bases from V and 7 bases from J, leaving 12 bases between. The CDR3 contains 14 residues. CDR3 in DNA: TGTGCCAGCAGCTTGATCGGGGATAGTGAAAAACTGTTTTTT. This codes for CASSLIGDSEKLFF. The full variable domain, completed using reference TRBV7-9 and TRBJ1-4, is DTGVSQNPRHKITKRGQNVTFRCDPISEHNRLYWYRQTLGQGPEFLTYFQNEAQLEKSRLLSDRFSAERPKGSFSTLEIQRTEQGDSAMYLCASSLIGDSEKLFFGSGTQLSVL.

This sequence joins TRBV3-1 (or the pseudogene TRBV3-2) and TRBJ1-4; 7 bases map to TRBD1. The ends lost 0 bases at V and 5 bases at J; junction bases unmatched: 3. Germline V gene data show CDR1 as LGHDT and CDR2 as YNNKEL (reference sequence). The CDR3 sequence is 15 residues long. CDR3 sequence reads: CASSQDQGVNEKLFF. DNA for the CDR3: TGTGCCAGCAGCCAAGACCAGGGGGTCAATGAAAAACTGTTTTTT.

This sequence joins TRBV5-1 and TRBJ2-6; D might be TRBD1 (6 bases). CDR1 SGHRS and CDR2 YFSETQ come from the germline V gene. CDR3 length: 15 residues. V gave up 3 bases and J gave up 2 bases, with 9 bases separating them. The CDR3 region is CASSSYRAGANVLTF. DNA of the CDR3: TGCGCCAGCAGCTCTTACAGGGCTGGGGCCAACGTCCTGACTTTC.

The rearrangement links TRBV18 to TRBJ2-7; 8 nucleotides align to TRBD1. Germline lookup yields CDR1 KGHSH and CDR2 LQKENI. Trimming at V came to 3 bases and at J to 6 bases, leaving 13 bases not matched to a gene. The CDR3 contains 16 residues. This CDR3 reads CASSPTLGQGRSEQYF. CDR3 bases: TGTGCCAGCTCACCCACCCTCGGACAGGGTAGAAGCGAGCAGTACTTC.

To note about this clone: The same CDR3 can be traced to other DNA sequences in this sample. The chain recombines TRBV7-3 with TRBJ2-5, with TRBD1 as a possible D gene (5 bases). The CDR3 totals 13 residues. The V gene's germline CDR1 is SGHTA and CDR2 FQGTGA. V dropped 4 bases and J dropped 5 bases, with 11 bases sitting between them. The CDR3 DNA is TGTGCCAGCAGCTCCCAGGGCGGCGAGACCCAGTACTTC. Protein: CASSSQGGETQYF.

This rearrangement joins TRBV19 to TRBJ2-1; D gene uncertain. V shed 2 bases and J shed 0 bases, with 8 bases lying between them. The CDR3 has 15 residues. Germline-derived CDR1 and CDR2 are LNHDA and SQIVND (reference sequence). CDR3 sequence: CASSISPSSYNEQFF. The DNA of the CDR3 is TGTGCCAGTAGTATATCCCCGAGCTCCTACAATGAGCAGTTCTTC.

The rearrangement joins TRBV6-2 or TRBV6-3 to TRBJ1-2; 7 bases map to TRBD1. The ends lost 5 bases at V and 6 bases at J; junction bases unmatched: 15. CDR1 is MNHEY and CDR2 is SVGEGT in the germline V gene. This CDR3 has 16 residues. CDR3 bases: TGTGCCAGCAGTCACCTTCTCTCCGGGACAGCCCATGGCTACACCTTC. Its protein product is CASSHLLSGTAHGYTF.